The T cell receptor (beta chain) under discussion was sequenced for a study of siplizumab effects on memory and regulatory T cells. TCRdb's copy holds only in-frame clones and misses some; the assay was immunoSEQ multiplex PCR. There are tens of thousands of clones in the sample; under 95% occur only once, and over 5% lies in the top ten. The CDR3 is made up of 14 amino acids. The germline gives CDR1 SGHVS, CDR2 FNYEAQ. Between the trimmed V and J ends, which lost 1 base and 3 bases, there was a span of 10 bases. The chain carries TRBV7-6 and TRBJ2-7; D might be TRBD2 (5 bases). The receptor was derived from a human donor in good health. Sequenced sample: CD8+ T cells sorted from blood. The CDR3 here is CASSLGRVGYEQYF. The CDR3 nucleotides read TGTGCCAGCAGCTTAGGGCGGGTGGGCTACGAGCAGTACTTC.